Following are 5 T cell receptor beta chains from one sample sequenced in a study of blood T cell repertoires in COVID-19. Sequencing was performed with immunoSEQ multiplex PCR; in TCRdb, only in-frame clones are kept and a portion is missing. The sample has about 200,000 clones, roughly 90% seen once. Sequencing input: peripheral blood. The receptors were gathered from a woman in her 70s with acute or convalescent COVID-19.

This clone has more than one count but fewer than ten. The V call is TRBV12-3 or TRBV12-4, the J call TRBJ2-7, with D perhaps TRBD2 (6 bases). CDR3 size: 13 residues. The V and J ends lost 3 bases and 7 bases respectively, with 13 bases between them. DNA for the CDR3: TGTGCCAGCAGTTTTGGGAGGACCGGTGAGCAGTACTTC. Protein sequence: CASSFGRTGEQYF.

The rearrangement links TRBV19 to TRBJ1-1; D is uncertain. Germline V CDR1 and CDR2: LNHDA, SQIVND (reference sequence). The germline V and J ends were trimmed by 3 bases and 11 bases, with 16 bases remaining between them. CDR3 length equals 13 residues. CDR3 bases: TGTGCCAGTAGTATGAAGGAGACGTCGGGGGCTTTCTTT. Translating gives CASSMKETSGAFF.

The chain joins TRBV15 to TRBJ2-7; D is ambiguous. CDR3 length: 13 amino acids. The germline gives CDR1 LNHNV, CDR2 YYDKDF (reference sequence). The V gene lost 0 bases and the J gene lost 2 bases, with 5 bases spanning the gap. The CDR3 bases are TGTGCCACCAGCAGAGATTATGCCTACGAGCAGTACTTC. Protein sequence: CATSRDYAYEQYF.

This chain joins TRBV18 and TRBJ1-2; 7 bases are shared with TRBD1. The ends lost 6 bases at V and 6 bases at J; junction bases unmatched: 4. Germline V gives CDR1 KGHSH, CDR2 LQKENI. This CDR3 is built from 12 residues. The CDR3 protein is CASSPGGDGYTF. The CDR3 DNA sequence: TGTGCCAGCTCCCCAGGGGGGGATGGCTACACCTTC.

The chain has TRBV5-1 and TRBJ2-7, with a tentative D call TRBD2 (5 bases). Trimming left V 0 bases short and J 6 bases short, with 10 bases between. CDR1 is SGHRS and CDR2 is YFSETQ in the germline V gene. The CDR3 consists of 13 residues. The CDR3 DNA follows: TGCGCCAGCAGCTTGGACGCGGAGGCCGAGCAGTACTTC. Translation: CASSLDAEAEQYF.